This TCR beta chain emerged from a study of blood T cells in healthy people across ages. With regard to this clonotype: The antigen is unknown.

Germline CDR1 is SGHTA and CDR2 is FQGNSA. This CDR3 has 15 residues. V was pared by 5 bases and J by 5 bases, with 9 bases of the junction left unmatched. Study-level findings and limits: Donors of long life had a larger count of naive CD4+ cells and greater diversity than aged donors.

Through a sample-barcoded 5' primer and a J-beta primer mix, a second PCR was run for roughly 7 to 11 cycles. TCRdb called the 5' RACE reads again in MiXCR, with one record for every CDR3 protein. The sample yields 1.5 million to 2 million distinct CDR3 sequences, 30% to 40% seen once. The TCR comes from a woman in her thirties in good health. The chain has TRBV7-2 and TRBJ2-1, with 7 bases that match TRBD2. The sequenced sample consisted of blood. The CDR3 spells CASSAAVGRNNEQFF. The CDR3 DNA follows: TGTGCCAGCAGCGCGGCCGTCGGGAGGAACAATGAGCAGTTCTTC.